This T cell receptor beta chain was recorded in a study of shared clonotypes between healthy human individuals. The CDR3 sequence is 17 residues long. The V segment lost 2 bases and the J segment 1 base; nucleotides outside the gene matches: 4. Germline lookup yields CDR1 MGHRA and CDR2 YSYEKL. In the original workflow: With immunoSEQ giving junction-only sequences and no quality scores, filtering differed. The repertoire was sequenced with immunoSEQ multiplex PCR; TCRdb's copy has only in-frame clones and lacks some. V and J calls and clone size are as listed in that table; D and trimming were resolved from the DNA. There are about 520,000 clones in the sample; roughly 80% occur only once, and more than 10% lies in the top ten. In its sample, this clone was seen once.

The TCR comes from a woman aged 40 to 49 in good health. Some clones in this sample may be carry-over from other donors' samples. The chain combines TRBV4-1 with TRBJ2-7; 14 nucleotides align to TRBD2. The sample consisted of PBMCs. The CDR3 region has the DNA TGCGCCAGCAGCCAAACGACTAGCGGGAGGGCTTCCTACGAGCAGTACTTC. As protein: CASSQTTSGRASYEQYF.